These 24 T cell receptor beta chains originate from one sample sequenced in a study of shared T cell receptors in the human thymus. The method was immunoSEQ multiplex PCR; TCRdb's version includes in-frame clones alone and lacks a portion of them. The table records 720,000 or so clones, around 85% of them present only once. The data also belong to a second study, concerning human thymus T cells.

Input material: thymocytes. The receptors shown here come from a girl under two years old with a congenital heart defect.

This clone occurred a few times. The rearrangement links TRBV9 to TRBJ1-1; D might be TRBD1 (5 bases). V gave up 1 base and J gave up 0 bases, with 13 bases separating them. Germline CDR1 reads SGDLS; CDR2 reads YYNGEE. The CDR3 has 16 residues. The CDR3 sequence is CASSVSGDLMNTEAFF. Here the CDR3 DNA reads TGTGCCAGCAGCGTATCGGGGGACCTCATGAACACTGAAGCTTTCTTT.

V is TRBV28 and J is TRBJ2-4; 8 bases are shared with TRBD1. The CDR3 extends over 17 amino acids. V trimming: 2 bases; J trimming: 1 base; junction bases outside the gene matches: 7. Germline CDR1 reads MDHEN; CDR2 reads SYDVKM. The CDR3 DNA reads as TGTGCCAGCAGTTTACGACAGGGGCAGAAGGCCAAAAACATTCAGTACTTC. This encodes CASSLRQGQKAKNIQYF.

As DNA, the CDR3 is TGTGCCATCAGTGAGTCTATGCGGCGCTACGAGCAGTACTTC. Residues: CAISESMRRYEQYF. The chain employs TRBV10-3 and TRBJ2-7, with D uncertain. Germline CDR1 and CDR2: ENHRY and SYGVKD. This CDR3 has 14 amino acids. V lost 0 bases and J 3 bases, leaving 9 bases between the germline ends.

The chain is built from TRBV10-2 and TRBJ1-3; no clear D gene. The CDR3 runs 14 residues. The ends were cut back, 7 bases at V and 4 bases at J, with 14 bases in the middle. The germline CDR1 and CDR2 sequences are WSHSY and SAAADI. CDR3 amino acids: CASIKSSHGNTIYF. CDR3 nucleotide sequence: TGCGCCAGCATAAAGAGTTCTCACGGAAACACCATATATTTT.

V is TRBV2 and J is TRBJ2-7; 8 nucleotides match TRBD2. Germline-derived CDR1 and CDR2 are SNHLY and FYNNEI. This CDR3 has 15 amino acids. V shed 2 bases, J shed 0 bases, and the junction held 3 bases outside the gene matches. The CDR3 nucleotides are TGTGCCAGCAGTGAACGGCGGGGGGTCTCCTACGAGCAGTACTTC. This gives the protein CASSERRGVSYEQYF. Full variable domain (missing parts from reference TRBV2 and TRBJ2-7): EPEVTQTPSHQVTQMGQEVILRCVPISNHLYFYWYRQILGQKVEFLVSFYNNEISEKSEIFDDQFSVERPDGSNFTLKIRSTKLEDSAMYFCASSERRGVSYEQYFGPGTRLTVT.

This sequence joins TRBV7-9 and TRBJ1-4; D may be TRBD1 (5 bases). Germline V lookup: CDR1 SEHNR, CDR2 FQNEAQ (reference sequence). V was cut by 5 bases and J by 2 bases, with 9 bases left in between. This CDR3 region has 14 residues. Here the CDR3 reads CASSPGSTNEKLFF. In DNA, the CDR3 is TGTGCCAGCAGCCCAGGGTCTACTAATGAAAAACTGTTTTTT. Full variable domain (remainder filled in from reference TRBV7-9 and TRBJ1-4): DTGVSQNPRHKITKRGQNVTFRCDPISEHNRLYWYRQTLGQGPEFLTYFQNEAQLEKSRLLSDRFSAERPKGSFSTLEIQRTEQGDSAMYLCASSPGSTNEKLFFGSGTQLSVL.

This chain connects TRBV4-1 to TRBJ2-1, with a weak D call TRBD1 (6 bases). V was pared by 0 bases and J by 8 bases, with 11 bases between. This CDR3 is built from 14 residues. The germline gives CDR1 MGHRA, CDR2 YSYEKL. The CDR3 sequence: CASSQEEPGDEQFF. CDR3 bases: TGCGCCAGCAGCCAAGAGGAGCCAGGGGATGAGCAGTTCTTC.

The chain links TRBV2 to TRBJ2-1; D perhaps matches TRBD1 (6 bases). CDR3 length: 14 amino acids. V was cut by 7 bases and J by 5 bases, with 15 bases left in between. Germline V CDR1 and CDR2: SNHLY, FYNNEI. This CDR3 is CASKGRGGNNEQFF. The DNA of the CDR3 is TGTGCCAGCAAGGGCAGGGGCGGAAACAATGAGCAGTTCTTC.

The chain couples TRBV5-1 to TRBJ2-7; 7 bases are a match to TRBD2. The CDR3 extends over 15 amino acids. J lost 5 bases, V lost 0 bases, and 8 bases had no gene match. Germline assignment: CDR1 SGHRS and CDR2 YFSETQ. DNA of the CDR3: TGCGCCAGCAGCTTGGGGCAGGGAGGGAGAAACGAGCAGTACTTC. Residues: CASSLGQGGRNEQYF.

The genes are TRBV28 and TRBJ1-4, with D hard to call. The CDR3 length is 15 residues. V lost 3 bases and J 3 bases, leaving 11 bases between the germline ends. Germline V gene data show CDR1 as MDHEN and CDR2 as SYDVKM. The CDR3 DNA reads TGTGCCAGCAGTTTCCCCAGGCTTCCTAATGAAAAACTGTTTTTT. Translated: CASSFPRLPNEKLFF.

The rearrangement links TRBV18 to TRBJ1-2; 9 nucleotides agree with TRBD1. The CDR3 covers 17 residues. V lost 1 base, J lost 2 bases, and 8 bases stayed unmatched. CDR1 and CDR2 from the germline V gene are KGHSH and LQKENI. The CDR3 sequence is CASSPQVLTGGNYGYTF. The CDR3 nucleotides read TGTGCCAGCTCACCACAGGTGTTGACAGGGGGAAACTATGGCTACACCTTC. The full variable domain, with the rest looked up from reference TRBV18 and TRBJ1-2, is NAGVMQNPRHLVRRRGQEARLRCSPMKGHSHVYWYRQLPEEGLKFMVYLQKENIIDESGMPKERFSAEFPKEGPSILRIQQVVRGDSAAYFCASSPQVLTGGNYGYTFGSGTRLTVV.

The V gene is TRBV5-1, the J gene TRBJ2-7, with D possibly TRBD2 on 5 matching bases. The CDR3 spans 15 residues. The V gene's germline CDR1 is SGHRS and CDR2 YFSETQ. The ends were cut back, 5 bases at V and 0 bases at J, with 15 bases in the middle. CDR3 in amino acids: CASRIEGGSSYEQYF. The CDR3 region has the DNA TGCGCCAGCAGGATCGAGGGCGGAAGCTCCTACGAGCAGTACTTC.

The chain couples TRBV4-1 to TRBJ2-1, with D hard to call. From germline, CDR1 is MGHRA and CDR2 YSYEKL. The CDR3 loop spans 14 amino acids. Deletions cut 1 base from V and 5 bases from J, with 9 bases between. This CDR3 reads CASSQATRNNEQFF. For the CDR3, the DNA is TGCGCCAGCAGCCAAGCGACCAGGAACAATGAGCAGTTCTTC.

The chain recombines TRBV4-1 with TRBJ2-5, with TRBD1 as a possible D gene (7 bases). CDR1 and CDR2 (germline): MGHRA, YSYEKL. The CDR3 is 15 amino acids. Trimming took off 0 bases at V and 3 bases at J, with 11 bases between the two ends. The CDR3 reads CASSQEEGAEETQYF. In DNA, the CDR3 is TGCGCCAGCAGCCAAGAGGAGGGGGCGGAAGAGACCCAGTACTTC.

The CDR3 is CASSIPGTGDTGELFF. CDR3 DNA sequence: TGTGCCAGCAGCATCCCCGGGACAGGGGACACCGGGGAGCTGTTTTTT. The J gene is TRBJ2-2, the V gene TRBV9, with TRBD1 matching over 10 bases. Unmatched junction bases numbered 6, after V lost 4 bases and J lost 3 bases. The CDR3 loop spans 16 amino acids. Looked up from germline, CDR1 is SGDLS and CDR2 is YYNGEE.

The chain joins TRBV5-8 to TRBJ1-1; D is ambiguous. The germline CDR1 and CDR2 sequences are SGHTS and YDEGEE. The CDR3 is made up of 11 amino acids. V was cut by 4 bases and J by 4 bases, with 5 bases left in between. This CDR3 is CASSNTTEAFF. CDR3 DNA sequence: TGTGCCAGCAGCAACACCACTGAAGCTTTCTTT.

This chain joins TRBV10-3 and TRBJ2-7; D possibly corresponds to TRBD2 (5 bases). CDR1 and CDR2 (germline): ENHRY, SYGVKD. V lost 0 bases to trimming and J lost 4 bases, with 13 bases between them. This CDR3 has 15 residues. The CDR3 nucleotides read TGTGCCATCAGTGAGTCGAGGGATTGGGTTTACGAGCAGTACTTC. This encodes CAISESRDWVYEQYF.

This sequence joins TRBV10-3 and TRBJ2-5; possibly TRBD2 for D (5 bases). Germline V gene sequence: CDR1 ENHRY, CDR2 SYGVKD. The germline V and J ends were trimmed by 1 base and 1 base, with 19 bases remaining between them. This CDR3 region has 18 residues. The chain's CDR3 is CAISEYYKRAGVQETQYF. The DNA for the CDR3 is TGTGCCATCAGTGAGTATTATAAGAGGGCCGGCGTCCAAGAGACCCAGTACTTC.

The genes are TRBV25-1 and TRBJ2-7; D unclear. V was clipped by 1 base and J by 5 bases, with 6 bases between them. The V gene's germline CDR1 is MGHDK and CDR2 SYGVNS. This CDR3 is built from 12 residues. The CDR3 bases are TGTGCCAGCAGTGAATTCAACAACGAGCAGTACTTC. Its translation: CASSEFNNEQYF.

The chain recombines TRBV27 with TRBJ1-6; 10 bases align to TRBD1. The CDR3 totals 15 residues. Germline V lookup: CDR1 MNHEY, CDR2 SMNVEV (reference sequence). V lost 7 bases and J lost 6; bases outside the gene matches: 6. In DNA, the CDR3 is TGTGCCAGCAACGGGAGACAGGGGGCTAATTCACCCCTCCACTTT. It translates to CASNGRQGANSPLHF.

The V and J genes are TRBV5-1 and TRBJ2-3, with 9 bases lining up with TRBD1. J lost 3 bases, V lost 4 bases, and 6 bases had no gene match. Germline V gene data show CDR1 as SGHRS and CDR2 as YFSETQ. The CDR3 has 15 residues. CDR3 region: CASSPDRGMTDTQYF. DNA for the CDR3: TGCGCCAGCAGCCCCGACAGGGGGATGACAGATACGCAGTATTTT.

This CDR3 reads CASSLSGGDGDTQYF. The CDR3 DNA reads as TGTGCCAGCAGCCTCAGCGGGGGGGATGGAGATACGCAGTATTTT. This chain joins TRBV9 and TRBJ2-3, with 10 positions matching TRBD2. The V and J ends lost 4 bases and 5 bases, in that order; junction bases with no gene match: 7. Germline assignment: CDR1 SGDLS and CDR2 YYNGEE. The CDR3 contains 15 residues.

The chain carries TRBV4-3 and TRBJ2-1, with D uncertain. Trimming removed 0 bases at V and 6 bases at J, with 6 bases between. This CDR3 is 13 amino acids long. Germline lookup yields CDR1 LGHNA and CDR2 YSLEER. The CDR3 here is CASSQDKPNEQFF. For the CDR3, the DNA is TGCGCCAGCAGCCAAGATAAGCCCAATGAGCAGTTCTTC.

This chain links TRBV4-1 with TRBJ1-4; D is perhaps TRBD1 (5 bases). This CDR3 is built from 18 residues. V was cut by 4 bases and J by 0 bases, with 18 bases left in between. CDR1 MGHRA and CDR2 YSYEKL come from the germline V gene. CDR3 bases: TGCGCCAGCAGCCTCCAGGACTCGCGGGGGTCAACTAATGAAAAACTGTTTTTT. It yields the protein CASSLQDSRGSTNEKLFF.